Below, 6 T cell receptor beta chains from the same sample are listed, as sequenced in a study of control samples from healthy donors and cancer patients. The table came from immunoSEQ multiplex PCR; TCRdb's copy has only in-frame clones and leaves some out. Altogether 130,000 or so clones are present, more than 70% being singletons, with the ten largest covering roughly 3.2%. The specimen sequenced was blood. These receptors were obtained from a man between 50 and 59 years old in good health.

The gene calls are TRBV11-3 and TRBJ2-7; 8 bases agree with TRBD1. Germline assignment: CDR1 SGHNT and CDR2 YENEEA. CDR3 length: 15 amino acids. V lost 1 base, J lost 3 bases, and 5 bases stayed unmatched. As DNA, the CDR3 is TGTGCCAGCAGCTTAGCTGGGACAGGAGACTACGAGCAGTACTTC. As protein: CASSLAGTGDYEQYF. The variable domain in full, with the rest retrieved from reference TRBV11-3 and TRBJ2-7, is EAGVVQSPRYKIIEKKQPVAFWCNPISGHNTLYWYLQNLGQGPELLIRYENEEAVDDSQLPKDRFSAERLKGVDSTLKIQPAELGDSAVYLCASSLAGTGDYEQYFGPGTRLTVT.

V usage is TRBV6-1 and J usage is TRBJ1-1; D ambiguous. The CDR3 loop spans 11 amino acids. Between the trimmed V and J ends, which lost 1 base and 7 bases, there was a span of 4 bases. Germline CDR1 MNHNS, CDR2 SASEGT. The CDR3 here is CASSEEVEAFF. CDR3 DNA: TGTGCCAGCAGTGAAGAAGTTGAAGCTTTCTTT.

This chain links TRBV7-6 with TRBJ2-1; TRBD1 matches 10 bases. Trimming cost V 1 base and J 2 bases; bases outside gene matches: 11. The CDR3 runs 19 residues. Germline assignment: CDR1 SGHVS and CDR2 FNYEAQ. CDR3 DNA: TGTGCCAGCAGCTTAGAGTCGGACAGGGGGTACAGGACCTACAATGAGCAGTTCTTC. Protein product: CASSLESDRGYRTYNEQFF.

The CDR3 DNA sequence: TGTGCCACCAGTGCGACAGGGTTGGACACTGAAGCTTTCTTT. Encoded protein: CATSATGLDTEAFF. The genes are TRBV24-1 and TRBJ1-1, with TRBD1 matching over 7 bases. With V trimmed by 5 bases and J by 3 bases, 5 bases remained unmatched. Per germline, CDR1 KGHDR and CDR2 SFDVKD. This CDR3 has 14 residues.

The chain is built from TRBV6-5 and TRBJ1-2; D not certain. The CDR3 sequence is 12 residues long. The germline V and J ends were trimmed by 7 bases and 4 bases, with 10 bases remaining between them. In germline, CDR1 is MNHEY, CDR2 SVGAGI. This CDR3 is CASTGVLYGYTF. CDR3 nucleotide sequence: TGTGCCAGCACTGGGGTACTCTATGGCTACACCTTC.

This chain joins TRBV19 and TRBJ1-6; unclear D gene. The CDR3 consists of 12 residues. V was trimmed by 3 bases and J by 7 bases, leaving 4 bases between them. CDR1 is LNHDA and CDR2 is SQIVND in the germline V gene (reference sequence). CDR3 loop: CASSMGNSPLHF. The CDR3 DNA is TGTGCCAGTAGTATGGGGAATTCACCCCTCCACTTT.